Here is one T cell receptor beta chain with its context. Its antigen is currently unknown. The sample's treatment: roughly ten-day PBMC culture with coronavirus spike peptide pools or control peptides (ViraFEST assay). ViraFEST expanded antigen-specific T cells with peptide pools, then sequenced TCRs. V was trimmed by 1 base and J by 0 bases, leaving 9 bases between them. CDR1 DFQATT and CDR2 SNEGSKA come from the germline V gene (reference sequence). This CDR3 comprises 14 residues. Sequenced with the Oncomine TCR Beta short-read assay was DNA taken from cultured CD4+ T cells. TCRdb reprocessed the PCR reads with MiXCR, giving one entry per CDR3 protein. Among 9,000 to 15,000 distinct CDR3 sequences listed, 53% were seen once. This entry comes from a study of vaccination and CD4 T cells after COVID-19. Study-wide context: With a range of 35 to 161, the median interval from diagnosis to drawing post-COVID samples was approximately 91 days. Cells received overlapping spike peptides from SARS-CoV-2, HCoV-NL63, HCoV-OC43 and HCoV-229E as stimulation.

Notes on the study in general: Median SARS-CoV-2-reactive clonotype numbers went up from around 20 to 38, but not significantly.

The clonotype originates from a human donor who had recovered from COVID-19. The chain joins TRBV20-1 to TRBJ1-1; D gene ambiguous. Sequenced sample: CD4+ T cells from blood, cultured in vitro. CDR3 residues: CSARVEIVNTEAFF. The CDR3 DNA sequence: TGCAGTGCTAGAGTGGAGATTGTGAACACTGAAGCTTTCTTT.